This T cell receptor beta chain comes out of a study of tumor and adjacent non-tumor tissue in lung cancer. Comments on this clonotype: The germline gene is not matched at one end of the junction; a read error may be the cause.

Germline CDR1 SQVTM, CDR2 ANQGSEA. The CDR3 is 13 residues long. Three rounds of nested PCR, following a modified ARM-PCR protocol, produced the TCRbeta library. TCRdb reprocessed the multiplex PCR reads with MiXCR, giving one entry per CDR3 protein. The sample has 90,000 to 100,000 distinct CDR3 sequences; 80% are singletons. No cell sorting was done before RNA was extracted from the tissue. This non-tumor lung sample came from over 3 cm beyond the tumor edge. This clonotype was obtained from a man aged 60 to 75 with small cell lung cancer. The V gene is TRBV29-1, the J gene TRBJ1-1; D uncertain. Sequenced material: distant non-tumor lung tissue. The CDR3 is CNVVRWSSTEAFF. The CDR3 DNA reads TGCAACGTTGTCAGGTGGAGTAGCACTGAAGCTTTCTTT.